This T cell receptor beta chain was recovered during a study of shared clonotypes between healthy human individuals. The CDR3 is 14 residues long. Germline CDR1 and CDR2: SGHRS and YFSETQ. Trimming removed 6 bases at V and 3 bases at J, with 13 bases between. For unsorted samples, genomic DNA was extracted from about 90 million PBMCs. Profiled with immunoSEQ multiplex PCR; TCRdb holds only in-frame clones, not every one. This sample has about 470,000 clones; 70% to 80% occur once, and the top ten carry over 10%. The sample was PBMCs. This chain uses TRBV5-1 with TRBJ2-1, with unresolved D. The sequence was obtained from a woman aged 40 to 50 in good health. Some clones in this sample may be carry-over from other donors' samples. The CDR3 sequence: CASTHSGHYNEQFF. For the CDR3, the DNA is TGCGCCAGCACTCATTCCGGGCACTACAATGAGCAGTTCTTC.